The clone carrying this TCR beta chain turned up a few times. With 60 Vbeta and 13 Jbeta primers, the PCR was carried out. Clones were sequenced by immunoSEQ multiplex PCR, and TCRdb holds only the in-frame ones, with some missing. The sample contains over 150,000 clones, approximately 85% of which appear only once. This entry belongs to a study of cytomegalovirus exposure and HLA in healthy donors. Study-level background: In terms of ancestry, the Caucasian-associated cluster contained about 80% of the approximately 430 genotyped donors.

The CDR3 consists of 12 residues. The germline V gene encodes CDR1 SEHNR and CDR2 FQNEAQ (reference sequence). V was pared by 4 bases and J by 5 bases, with 6 bases between. Sequenced: PBMCs. The clonotype comes from a girl aged 10 to 17 in good health and CMV-seropositive. J is TRBJ1-5 and V is TRBV7-9; a weak D match, TRBD1 (5 bases). CDR3 amino acids: CASSSTDQPQHF. CDR3 DNA sequence: TGTGCCAGCAGCTCGACAGATCAGCCCCAGCATTTT.